A single TCR beta chain is shown here with its context. This sample stems from a study of control samples from healthy donors and cancer patients. This table comes from immunoSEQ multiplex PCR, and its TCRdb copy is limited to in-frame clones, with some not included. Of 80,000 to 85,000 clones listed, roughly 88% are singletons. From germline, CDR1 is KGHDR and CDR2 SFDVKD. CDR3 length: 16 residues. The V and J ends lost 2 bases and 5 bases respectively, with 17 bases between them. The chain uses TRBV24-1 and TRBJ1-2; no clear D. The sample taken for sequencing was blood. This clonotype was sampled from a woman aged 45-59 years in good health. Here the CDR3 DNA reads TGTGCCACCAGTGATTCCTCCCCGTCCACGGTTTATGGCTACACCTTC. Protein sequence: CATSDSSPSTVYGYTF.